The 17 T cell receptor beta chains presented below share a single source sample, sequenced in a study of T-cell reconstitution after alpha-beta-depleted transplantation in children. Unique molecular identifiers were incorporated into the prepared TCRbeta library. TCRdb re-called the PCR reads with MiXCR, one entry per CDR3 protein. The sample records just under 550,000 distinct CDR3 sequences, 15% to 20% being singletons. This specimen consisted of PBMCs from the stem cell graft donor, obtained from the stem cell graft. The receptor source for this set is a human donor who donated a stem cell graft to a child with acute lymphoblastic leukemia.

Ten or more counts support this clonotype. This chain joins TRBV5-1 and TRBJ2-1; 10 bases fit TRBD2. V was pared by 8 bases and J by 4 bases, with 3 bases of the junction left unmatched. Per the germline V gene, CDR1 is SGHRS and CDR2 is YFSETQ. The CDR3 length is 13 residues. In DNA form, the CDR3 reads TGCGCCAGTCGACTAGCGGGTTACAATGAGCAGTTCTTC. Its protein product is CASRLAGYNEQFF.

The chain employs TRBV7-3 and TRBJ2-1; TRBD2 matches 7 bases. This CDR3 has 16 amino acids. Germline V gene sequence: CDR1 SGHTA, CDR2 FQGTGA. J gave up 0 bases and V 1 base, and 3 bases lay outside the gene matches. The CDR3 bases are TGTGCCAGCAGCTTAAAGGCTAGCGGCTCCTACAATGAGCAGTTCTTC. Translation gives CASSLKASGSYNEQFF. Looking up the rest from reference TRBV7-3 and TRBJ2-1 gives the full variable domain: GAGVSQTPSNKVTEKGKYVELRCDPISGHTALYWYRQSLGQGPEFLIYFQGTGAADDSGLPNDRFFAVRPEGSVSTLKIQRTERGDSAVYLCASSLKASGSYNEQFFGPGTRLTVL.

This clonotype was observed a handful of times. This CDR3 reads CASSLGQGISNTEAFF. As DNA, the CDR3 is TGTGCCAGCAGCCTTGGACAGGGGATCTCGAACACTGAAGCTTTCTTT. This chain connects TRBV5-5 to TRBJ1-1; 9 positions agree with TRBD1. V dropped 4 bases and J dropped 1; count of bases not matched to a gene: 8. This CDR3 region has 16 residues. The germline V gene has CDR1 SGHKS and CDR2 YYEKEE (reference sequence).

The table lists this clonotype with a few counts. This rearrangement joins TRBV5-1 to TRBJ1-1; D may be TRBD1 (6 bases). V was trimmed by 4 bases and J by 6 bases, leaving 16 bases between them. The CDR3 has 14 amino acids. Germline V gene data show CDR1 as SGHRS and CDR2 as YFSETQ. CDR3 DNA: TGCGCCAGCAGCGAACTACCAGGGGAATCTGAAGCTTTCTTT. Translating gives CASSELPGESEAFF.

In this sample, this clonotype turned up many times. CDR3 region: CSALQGFTYEQYF. The CDR3 coding sequence is TGCAGTGCTCTCCAGGGCTTCACCTACGAGCAGTACTTC. The chain recombines TRBV20-1 with TRBJ2-7; the D gene is possibly TRBD1 (5 bases). The CDR3 spans 13 residues. Trimming took off 5 bases at V and 2 bases at J, with 13 bases between the two ends. Germline CDR1 reads DFQATT; CDR2 reads SNEGSKA (reference sequence).

This clonotype has ten or more counts. The rearrangement uses TRBV3-1 and TRBJ2-1; no clear D gene. Germline V lookup: CDR1 LGHDT, CDR2 YNNKEL (reference sequence). Trimming stripped 7 bases from V and 10 bases from J, with 14 bases between. CDR3 length: 12 residues. The CDR3 reads CASKLGLGEQFF. In DNA, the CDR3 is TGTGCCAGCAAATTGGGTTTAGGCGAGCAGTTCTTC.

The rearrangement uses TRBV29-1 and TRBJ2-2; D is uncertain. Germline lookup yields CDR1 SQVTM and CDR2 ANQGSEA. The CDR3 consists of 13 residues. Trimming shortened V by 4 bases and J by 3 bases, and 9 bases separated the two germline ends. In nucleotides, the CDR3 is TGCAGCGTTGCCCTTCTACACACCGGGGAGCTGTTTTTT. Translated: CSVALLHTGELFF.

This clonotype was detected only a few times. J is TRBJ2-1 and V is TRBV12-3 or TRBV12-4; D gene ambiguous. Trimming removed 2 bases at V and 2 bases at J, with 13 bases between. The CDR3 has 16 residues. CDR3: CASSLPGSQAYNEQFF. CDR3 nucleotide sequence: TGTGCCAGCAGTTTACCGGGTAGCCAGGCCTACAATGAGCAGTTCTTC.

There are a few counts of this clonotype. At one end the junction does not follow the germline gene, possibly because of a read error. This rearrangement joins TRBV7-6 to TRBJ2-6; tentative D call: TRBD2 (6 bases). The CDR3 is made up of 15 amino acids. In germline, CDR1 is SGHVS, CDR2 FNYEAQ. The CDR3 DNA follows: TGTGCCAGCAGCTTAGGGGACTCTGGGGCCAACGGCCTGACTTTC. It yields the protein CASSLGDSGANGLTF.

This clonotype occurred once. A read error may account for a junction end that differs from germline. The rearrangement joins TRBV20-1 to TRBJ1-1; D ambiguous. The CDR3 has 11 amino acids. Germline V gene data show CDR1 as DFQATT and CDR2 as SNEGSKA (reference sequence). The CDR3 region is CSARDPAEALF. The CDR3 region has the DNA TGCAGTGCTAGAGATCCCGCTGAAGCTTTGTTT.

The J gene is TRBJ1-2, the V gene TRBV5-6; weak D call: TRBD1 (5 bases). The germline V gene encodes CDR1 SGHDT and CDR2 YYEEEE. The CDR3 sequence is 16 residues long. Trimming stripped 0 bases from V and 0 bases from J, with 12 bases between. The CDR3 region is CASSLGSWGANYGYTF. The CDR3 nucleotides are TGTGCCAGCAGCTTGGGCAGCTGGGGCGCTAACTATGGCTACACCTTC. Drawing the rest from reference TRBV5-6 and TRBJ1-2, the complete variable domain is DAGVTQSPTHLIKTRGQQVTLRCSPKSGHDTVSWYQQALGQGPQFIFQYYEEEERQRGNFPDRFSGHQFPNYSSELNVNALLLGDSALYLCASSLGSWGANYGYTFGSGTRLTVV.

This rearrangement joins TRBV4-1 to TRBJ2-1; D is ambiguous. The germline CDR1 and CDR2 sequences are MGHRA and YSYEKL. V shed 1 base and J shed 0 bases, with 10 bases lying between them. CDR3 length: 16 amino acids. CDR3 sequence (DNA): TGCGCCAGCAGCCAAGTAAGGGCGAGCTCCTACAATGAGCAGTTCTTC. Residues: CASSQVRASSYNEQFF.

The chain combines TRBV5-1 with TRBJ2-7; D gene ambiguous. CDR3 length equals 15 residues. Trimming removed 5 bases at V and 0 bases at J, with 15 bases between. Germline V gives CDR1 SGHRS, CDR2 YFSETQ. CDR3 coding DNA: TGCGCCAGCAGATACGACGGATACAGCTCCTACGAGCAGTACTTC. This codes for CASRYDGYSSYEQYF.

V and J are TRBV5-1 and TRBJ2-2; possibly TRBD1 for D (5 bases). V lost 5 bases, J lost 4 bases, and 18 bases lay in between. The CDR3 totals 16 residues. Germline lookup yields CDR1 SGHRS and CDR2 YFSETQ. The CDR3 DNA follows: TGCGCCAGCAGTTTTACAGGTAGAGGACCCACCGGGGAGCTGTTTTTT. It codes for CASSFTGRGPTGELFF.

This chain links TRBV10-1 with TRBJ1-2, with D possibly matching TRBD1 (5 bases). CDR3 length: 17 amino acids. The V gene's germline CDR1 is WNHNN and CDR2 SYGVQD (reference sequence). Trimming pared 6 bases from V and 2 bases from J, leaving 22 bases between. The CDR3 here is CASRFPVQVEINYGYTF. CDR3 DNA sequence: TGCGCCAGCAGGTTCCCCGTACAGGTCGAGATAAACTATGGCTACACCTTC.

This clonotype was counted ten times or more. The genes are TRBV12-3 or TRBV12-4 and TRBJ2-1; D not certain. CDR3 size: 12 residues. Trimming took off 2 bases at V and 9 bases at J, with 8 bases between the two ends. In nucleotides, the CDR3 is TGTGCCAGCAGTTTATCTCTGGGTGAGCAGTTCTTC. This sequence encodes CASSLSLGEQFF.

This chain joins TRBV9 and TRBJ1-2; TRBD1 matches at 7 bases. The length of the CDR3 is 15 residues. The germline V gene has CDR1 SGDLS and CDR2 YYNGEE. V lost 4 bases and J lost 5; bases outside the gene matches: 11. This CDR3 reads CASSSQGDGRYGYTF. The DNA of the CDR3 is TGTGCCAGCAGCTCTCAGGGGGACGGGAGATATGGCTACACCTTC.